This T cell receptor (beta chain) comes out of a study of metastatic and nonmetastatic thyroid tumors. With MiXCR, TCRdb called clones anew from the PCR reads. The sample records 89,000 or so clones, less than 10% being singletons. The table lists this clone with many counts. This CDR3 is 13 amino acids long. V lost 1 base and J lost 7; bases outside the gene matches: 3. Germline V lookup: CDR1 SGHTA, CDR2 FQGTGA. Each patient went into thyroid surgery without having received any treatment. The sequenced material came from blood. This chain links TRBV7-3 with TRBJ1-2; 7 positions agree with TRBD1. This clonotype originated in a female donor with papillary thyroid cancer or a benign thyroid nodule (not recorded which). Some clones in this sample may be carry-over from other donors' samples. This CDR3 reads CASSLNRQGGYTF. The CDR3 nucleotides are TGTGCCAGCAGCTTAAACCGACAGGGTGGCTACACCTTC. Looking up the rest from reference TRBV7-3 and TRBJ1-2 gives the full variable domain: GAGVSQTPSNKVTEKGKYVELRCDPISGHTALYWYRQSLGQGPEFLIYFQGTGAADDSGLPNDRFFAVRPEGSVSTLKIQRTERGDSAVYLCASSLNRQGGYTFGSGTRLTVV.